The clone carrying this TCR beta chain was counted only a few times. The germline CDR1 and CDR2 sequences are LNHNV and YYDKDF (reference sequence). V lost 1 base and J lost 4, with 8 bases in between. The CDR3 extends over 14 amino acids. The sample originates from a study of control samples from healthy donors and cancer patients. Profiled with immunoSEQ multiplex PCR; TCRdb holds only in-frame clones, not every one. The sample comprises approximately 120,000 clones, 75% to 90% of which are singletons, and roughly 15% rests with the top ten. This TCR derives from a woman between 45 and 65 years old in good health. What was sequenced was blood. The V call is TRBV15, the J call TRBJ1-5; tentatively, D is TRBD1 (5 bases). CDR3 sequence (DNA): TGTGCCACCAGCAGAGGGGGCGGGAATCAGCCCCAGCATTTT. This codes for CATSRGGGNQPQHF.